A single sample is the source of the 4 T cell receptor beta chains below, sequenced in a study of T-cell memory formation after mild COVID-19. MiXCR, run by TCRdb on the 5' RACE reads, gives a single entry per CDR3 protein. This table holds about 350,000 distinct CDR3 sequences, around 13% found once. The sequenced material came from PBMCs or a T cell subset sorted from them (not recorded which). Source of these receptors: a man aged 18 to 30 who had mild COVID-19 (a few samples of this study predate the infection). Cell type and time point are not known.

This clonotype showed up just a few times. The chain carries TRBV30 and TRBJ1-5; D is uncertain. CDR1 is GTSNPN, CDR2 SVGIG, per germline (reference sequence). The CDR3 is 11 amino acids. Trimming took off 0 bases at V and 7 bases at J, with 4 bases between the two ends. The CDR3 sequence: CAWSVGQPQHF. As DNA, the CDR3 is TGTGCCTGGAGTGTAGGCCAGCCCCAGCATTTT.

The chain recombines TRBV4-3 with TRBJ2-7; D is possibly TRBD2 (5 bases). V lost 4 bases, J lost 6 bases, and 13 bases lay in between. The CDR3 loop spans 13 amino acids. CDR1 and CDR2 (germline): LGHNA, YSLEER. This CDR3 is CASSPDPGFEQYF. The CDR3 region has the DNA TGCGCCAGCAGCCCCGATCCGGGGTTCGAGCAGTACTTC.

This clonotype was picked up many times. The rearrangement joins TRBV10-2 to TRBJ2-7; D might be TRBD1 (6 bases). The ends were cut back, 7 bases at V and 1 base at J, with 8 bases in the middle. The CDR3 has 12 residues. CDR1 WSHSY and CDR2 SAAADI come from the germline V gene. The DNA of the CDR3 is TGCGCCAGCACCGGACAGTCCTACGAGCAGTACTTC. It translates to CASTGQSYEQYF.

The CDR3 spells CASSPYAATGEKLFF. The CDR3 region has the DNA TGCGCCAGCAGCCCCTATGCTGCAACGGGTGAAAAACTGTTTTTT. This chain joins TRBV5-1 and TRBJ1-4; D not certain. V lost 4 bases and J 7 bases, leaving 17 bases between the germline ends. The CDR3 consists of 15 residues. Per germline, CDR1 SGHRS and CDR2 YFSETQ.